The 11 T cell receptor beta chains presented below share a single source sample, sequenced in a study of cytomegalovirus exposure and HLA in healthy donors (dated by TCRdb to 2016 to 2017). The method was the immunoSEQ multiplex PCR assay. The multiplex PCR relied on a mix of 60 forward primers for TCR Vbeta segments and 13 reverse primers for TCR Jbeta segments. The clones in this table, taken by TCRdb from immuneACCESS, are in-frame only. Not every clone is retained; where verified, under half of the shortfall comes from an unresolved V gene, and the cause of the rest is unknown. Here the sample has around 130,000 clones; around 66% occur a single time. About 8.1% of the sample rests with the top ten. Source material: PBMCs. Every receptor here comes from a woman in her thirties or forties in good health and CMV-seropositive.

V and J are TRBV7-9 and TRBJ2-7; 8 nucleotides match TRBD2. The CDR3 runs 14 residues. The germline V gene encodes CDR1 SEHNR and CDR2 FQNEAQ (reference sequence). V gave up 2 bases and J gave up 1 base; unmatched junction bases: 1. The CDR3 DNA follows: TGTGCCAGCAGCTTATCTAGCGGGTCCTACGAGCAGTACTTC. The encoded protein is CASSLSSGSYEQYF.

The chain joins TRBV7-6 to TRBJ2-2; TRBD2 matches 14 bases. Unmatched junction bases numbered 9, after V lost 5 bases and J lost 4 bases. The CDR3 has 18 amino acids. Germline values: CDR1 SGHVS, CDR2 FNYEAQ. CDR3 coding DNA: TGTGCCAGCAGCCAGGGACTAGCGGGGGCCTCGGGCACCGGGGAGCTGTTTTTT. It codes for CASSQGLAGASGTGELFF.

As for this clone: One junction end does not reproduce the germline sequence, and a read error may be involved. The CDR3 here is CASSSGTGGNYGYPF. CDR3 nucleotides: TGTGCCAGCAGTTCTGGGACAGGGGGTAACTATGGCTACCCCTTC. The rearrangement uses TRBV6-1 and TRBJ1-2; 11 bases map to TRBD1. CDR3 length: 15 residues. Per the germline V gene, CDR1 is MNHNS and CDR2 is SASEGT.

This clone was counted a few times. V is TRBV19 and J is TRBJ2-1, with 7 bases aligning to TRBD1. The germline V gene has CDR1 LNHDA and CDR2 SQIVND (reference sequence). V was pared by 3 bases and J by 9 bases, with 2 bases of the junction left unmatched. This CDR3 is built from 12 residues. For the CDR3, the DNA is TGTGCCAGTAGTATCCACAGGGGTGAGCAGTTCTTC. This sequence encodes CASSIHRGEQFF.

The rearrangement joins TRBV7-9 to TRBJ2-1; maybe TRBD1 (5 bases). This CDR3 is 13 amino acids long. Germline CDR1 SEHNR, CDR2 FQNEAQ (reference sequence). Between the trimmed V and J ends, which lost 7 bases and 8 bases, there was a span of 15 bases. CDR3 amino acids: CASKRGYRDEQFF. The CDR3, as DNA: TGTGCCAGCAAAAGGGGTTATCGGGATGAGCAGTTCTTC.

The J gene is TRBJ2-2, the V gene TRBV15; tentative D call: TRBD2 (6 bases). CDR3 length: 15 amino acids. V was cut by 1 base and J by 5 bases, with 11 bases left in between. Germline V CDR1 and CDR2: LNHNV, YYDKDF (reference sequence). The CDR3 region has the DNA TGTGCCACCAGCAGAGCCGGGGCGGGAACCGGGGAGCTGTTTTTT. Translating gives CATSRAGAGTGELFF.

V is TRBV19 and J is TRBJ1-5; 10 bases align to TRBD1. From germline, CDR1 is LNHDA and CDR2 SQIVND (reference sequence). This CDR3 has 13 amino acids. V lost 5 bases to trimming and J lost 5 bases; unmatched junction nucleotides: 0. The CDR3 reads CASSGTGDQPQHF. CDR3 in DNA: TGTGCCAGTAGTGGGACAGGGGATCAGCCCCAGCATTTT. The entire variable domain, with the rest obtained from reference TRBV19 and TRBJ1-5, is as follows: DGGITQSPKYLFRKEGQNVTLSCEQNLNHDAMYWYRQDPGQGLRLIYYSQIVNDFQKGDIAEGYSVSREKKESFPLTVTSAQKNPTAFYLCASSGTGDQPQHFGDGTRLSIL.

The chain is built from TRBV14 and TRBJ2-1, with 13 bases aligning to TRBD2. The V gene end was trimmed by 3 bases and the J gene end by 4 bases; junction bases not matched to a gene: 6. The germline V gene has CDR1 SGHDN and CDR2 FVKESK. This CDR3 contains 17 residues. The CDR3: CASSHSLGLAGYNEQFF. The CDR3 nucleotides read TGTGCCAGCAGCCACTCTTTGGGACTAGCGGGATACAATGAGCAGTTCTTC.

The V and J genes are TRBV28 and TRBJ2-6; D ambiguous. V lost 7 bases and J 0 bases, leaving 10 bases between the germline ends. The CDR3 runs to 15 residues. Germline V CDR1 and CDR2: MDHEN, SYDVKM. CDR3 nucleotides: TGTGCCAGCACCCGCACAAGCTCTGGGGCCAACGTCCTGACTTTC. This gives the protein CASTRTSSGANVLTF.

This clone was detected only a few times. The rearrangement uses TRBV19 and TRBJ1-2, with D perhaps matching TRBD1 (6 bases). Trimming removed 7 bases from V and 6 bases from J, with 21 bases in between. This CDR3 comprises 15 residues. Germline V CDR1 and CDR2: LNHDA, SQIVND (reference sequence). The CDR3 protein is CASTLGGAPSNGYTF. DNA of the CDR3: TGTGCCAGTACGCTCGGGGGGGCGCCCTCTAATGGCTACACCTTC. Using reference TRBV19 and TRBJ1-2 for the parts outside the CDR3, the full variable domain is DGGITQSPKYLFRKEGQNVTLSCEQNLNHDAMYWYRQDPGQGLRLIYYSQIVNDFQKGDIAEGYSVSREKKESFPLTVTSAQKNPTAFYLCASTLGGAPSNGYTFGSGTRLTVV.

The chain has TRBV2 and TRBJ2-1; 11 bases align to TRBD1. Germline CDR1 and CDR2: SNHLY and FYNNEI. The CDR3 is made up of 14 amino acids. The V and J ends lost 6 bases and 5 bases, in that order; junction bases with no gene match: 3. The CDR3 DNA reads TGTGCCAGCAGGGGGACAGGGGGGCACAATGAGCAGTTCTTC. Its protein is CASRGTGGHNEQFF.